The 5 T cell receptor beta chains below all came from one sample that was sequenced in a study of T cells in Graves' hyperthyroidism and ophthalmopathy. Authors of the study amplified TCR beta CDR3 regions from RNA transcripts. Carried out on the TCR CDR3, a first-round RT-PCR used the HTBI primer set. TCRdb re-called the multiplex PCR reads with MiXCR, one entry per CDR3 protein. The data show about 400,000 distinct CDR3 sequences, more than 12% seen once. Specimen: blood. The receptors come from a woman aged 25 to 39 with Graves' ophthalmopathy.

This chain uses TRBV12-3 or TRBV12-4 with TRBJ2-3; no clear D gene. The V end was cut by 5 bases, the J end by 0 bases, with 15 bases between. CDR3 length: 16 residues. DNA of the CDR3: TGTGCCAGCAGTCCCATGGCAGGTACTAGCACAGATACGCAGTATTTT. This codes for CASSPMAGTSTDTQYF.

To note about this clonotype: A much larger clone is a single base away; this may be a read error. This chain uses TRBV20-1 with TRBJ2-7; the match to TRBD2 covers 10 bases. V lost 5 bases to trimming and J lost 7 bases; unmatched junction nucleotides: 8. CDR1 and CDR2 from the germline V gene are DFQATT and SNEGSKA (reference sequence). There are 13 residues in the CDR3. The CDR3 sequence is CSARPSGGDEQYF. CDR3 nucleotide sequence: TGCAGTGCTCGTCCTAGCGGGGGCGATGAGCAGTACTTC.

This clonotype was counted ten times or more. The V call is TRBV27, the J call TRBJ2-7; no clear D gene. The germline V and J ends were trimmed by 0 bases and 2 bases, with 11 bases remaining between them. Germline V gives CDR1 MNHEY, CDR2 SMNVEV (reference sequence). The CDR3 extends over 15 amino acids. CDR3 nucleotides: TGTGCCAGCAGTTTATCGCCCAGCCCGGCCTACGAGCAGTACTTC. The encoded protein is CASSLSPSPAYEQYF.

This clonotype was seen repeatedly, ten times or more. The CDR3 spells CASSFGGTGLGNQPQHF. The CDR3 nucleotides are TGTGCCAGCAGCTTCGGCGGGACAGGGCTGGGCAATCAGCCCCAGCATTTT. The chain employs TRBV7-9 and TRBJ1-5; the match to TRBD1 covers 9 bases. CDR1 is SEHNR and CDR2 is FQNEAQ in the germline V gene (reference sequence). The junction had 8 bases not matched to a gene; V was cut back by 3 bases and J by 2 bases. The CDR3 totals 17 residues.

There are many counts of this clonotype. V and J are TRBV6-1 and TRBJ2-1; D tentatively fits TRBD1 or TRBD2 (5 bases each). Germline values: CDR1 MNHNS, CDR2 SASEGT. CDR3 length: 13 amino acids. Trimming stripped 7 bases from V and 1 base from J, with 8 bases between. CDR3 sequence (DNA): TGTGCCAGCAAGAGGGGATCCTACAATGAGCAGTTCTTC. Protein product: CASKRGSYNEQFF.